The 26 T cell receptor beta chains below were found in one sample sequenced in a study of T cells in Graves' hyperthyroidism and ophthalmopathy. The investigators amplified TCR beta CDR3 regions from RNA transcripts. First-round RT-PCR targeting the TCR CDR3 was performed with the HTBI primer set. TCRdb re-called the multiplex PCR reads through MiXCR, storing one row per CDR3 protein. The sample has roughly 630,000 distinct CDR3 sequences; roughly 14% are singletons. The source material was blood. The receptor set was obtained from a woman aged 30 to 39 with Graves' hyperthyroidism.

This clonotype has a count of ten or more. Here the CDR3 DNA reads TGTGCCAGCAGCGGCATCCCCGGGTCCCGATATAATTCACCCCTCCACTTT. Residues: CASSGIPGSRYNSPLHF. The chain employs TRBV28 and TRBJ1-6; no clear D gene. The length of the CDR3 is 17 residues. Germline V lookup: CDR1 MDHEN, CDR2 SYDVKM. Trimming left V 6 bases short and J 4 bases short, with 19 bases between. Combining the CDR3 with reference TRBV28 and TRBJ1-6 gives the whole variable domain DVKVTQSSRYLVKRTGEKVFLECVQDMDHENMFWYRQDPGLGLRLIYFSYDVKMKEKGDIPEGYSVSREKKERFSLILESASTNQTSMYLCASSGIPGSRYNSPLHFGNGTRLTVT.

With regard to this clonotype: The junction does not match germline at one end; this may be a read error. The chain carries TRBV24-1 and TRBJ1-1; D perhaps matches TRBD1 (6 bases). Germline V gene lookup returns CDR1 KGHDR and CDR2 SFDVKD. The CDR3 covers 14 residues. For the CDR3, the DNA is TGTGCCGCCAGTGATTTGAGGGGGGACACTGAAGCTTTCTTT. It translates to CAASDLRGDTEAFF.

This clonotype was found many times. The V call is TRBV3-1, the J call TRBJ1-3; the D gene is possibly TRBD1 (5 bases). The CDR3 is 15 amino acids. CDR1 is LGHDT, CDR2 YNNKEL, per germline (reference sequence). V was clipped by 6 bases and J by 0 bases, with 12 bases between them. Written as DNA, the CDR3 is TGTGCCAGCAGTTCTGCTCAGGGCTCTGGAAACACCATATATTTT. Translating gives CASSSAQGSGNTIYF.

This clonotype was seen many times. The chain links TRBV28 to TRBJ2-7; tentatively, D is TRBD1 (5 bases). V lost 4 bases, J lost 3 bases, and 16 bases lay in between. The germline V gene has CDR1 MDHEN and CDR2 SYDVKM. The CDR3 runs 15 residues. CDR3 protein: CASSYLDRDLYEQYF. CDR3 nucleotide sequence: TGTGCCAGCAGTTACCTTGACAGAGACCTCTACGAGCAGTACTTC.

This clonotype has ten or more counts. The CDR3 loop is CASSPMGTGVNEQYF. The CDR3 DNA reads as TGTGCCAGCTCACCCATGGGGACAGGGGTCAACGAGCAGTACTTC. The chain is built from TRBV18 and TRBJ2-7; TRBD1 matches at 10 bases. The CDR3 sequence is 15 residues long. Germline assignment: CDR1 KGHSH and CDR2 LQKENI. V trimming: 3 bases; J trimming: 5 bases; junction bases outside the gene matches: 7. Full variable domain (rest looked up from reference TRBV18 and TRBJ2-7): NAGVMQNPRHLVRRRGQEARLRCSPMKGHSHVYWYRQLPEEGLKFMVYLQKENIIDESGMPKERFSAEFPKEGPSILRIQQVVRGDSAAYFCASSPMGTGVNEQYFGPGTRLTVT.

The chain has TRBV5-1 and TRBJ2-1; 7 nucleotides agree with TRBD1. The ends lost 4 bases at V and 8 bases at J; junction bases unmatched: 6. CDR1 SGHRS and CDR2 YFSETQ come from the germline V gene. The CDR3 has 13 residues. CDR3 bases: TGCGCCAGCAGCGTCACAGGGGCCCATGAGCAGTTCTTC. It codes for CASSVTGAHEQFF.

This clonotype was seen a few times. The gene calls are TRBV6-2 or TRBV6-3 and TRBJ2-7; D is unresolved. Germline V gives CDR1 MNHEY, CDR2 SVGEGT. The V end was cut by 0 bases, the J end by 3 bases, with 9 bases between. There are 14 residues in the CDR3. The CDR3, as DNA: TGTGCCAGCAGTTACTCGAGGATTCACTACGAGCAGTACTTC. Translating it yields CASSYSRIHYEQYF.

This clonotype was recorded many times. The rearrangement joins TRBV5-1 to TRBJ2-7; D is unresolved. The V end was cut by 0 bases, the J end by 4 bases, with 5 bases between. The CDR3 runs 12 residues. Per germline, CDR1 SGHRS and CDR2 YFSETQ. The CDR3 loop reads CASSLDRYEQYF. Here the CDR3 DNA reads TGCGCCAGCAGCTTGGACCGATACGAGCAGTACTTC. Based on the CDR3 plus reference TRBV5-1 and TRBJ2-7, the full variable domain is KAGVTQTPRYLIKTRGQQVTLSCSPISGHRSVSWYQQTPGQGLQFLFEYFSETQRNKGNFPGRFSGRQFSNSRSEMNVSTLELGDSALYLCASSLDRYEQYFGPGTRLTVT.

This clonotype occurred many times. The CDR3 loop is CASGTFPPYEQYF. The CDR3 DNA is TGTGCCAGCGGAACTTTTCCACCCTACGAGCAGTACTTC. The genes are TRBV12-3 or TRBV12-4 and TRBJ2-7; D gene uncertain. Deletions cut 8 bases from V and 2 bases from J, with 13 bases between. CDR3 size: 13 residues.

About this clonotype: The junction departs from the called germline gene at one end, perhaps through a read error. The chain is built from TRBV27 and TRBJ2-1; D may be TRBD2 (5 bases). CDR3 length equals 12 residues. From germline, CDR1 is MNHEY and CDR2 SMNVEV (reference sequence). The CDR3 DNA is TGTGCCAGGAGTTTGCTAGCTGGAGAGCAGTTCTTC. This sequence encodes CARSLLAGEQFF.

This clonotype showed up many times. The chain carries TRBV11-2 and TRBJ1-1; no clear D. The germline V gene encodes CDR1 SGHAT and CDR2 FQNNGV. The CDR3 loop spans 13 amino acids. Deletions cut 1 base from V and 3 bases from J, with 6 bases between. The CDR3 loop is CASSLVSYTEAFF. Written as DNA, the CDR3 is TGTGCCAGCAGCTTAGTCTCGTACACTGAAGCTTTCTTT.

This clonotype has ten or more counts. This chain joins TRBV13 and TRBJ2-1; perhaps D is TRBD1 or TRBD2 (5 bases each). This CDR3 is 12 amino acids long. Trimming stripped 6 bases from V and 7 bases from J, with 10 bases between. CDR1 is PRHDT and CDR2 is FYEKMQ in the germline V gene (reference sequence). CDR3 in amino acids: CASSIGGNEQFF. The CDR3, as DNA: TGTGCCAGCAGTATTGGGGGTAATGAGCAGTTCTTC.

This clonotype was recorded at least ten times. In DNA form, the CDR3 reads TGTGCCAGCTCGACAGGGGTCCTTGAGCAGTTCTTC. It translates to CASSTGVLEQFF. This chain joins TRBV18 and TRBJ2-1; TRBD1 agrees at 8 bases. Losses at the gene ends were 6 bases for V and 9 bases for J; bases not matched to a gene: 4. The germline V gene has CDR1 KGHSH and CDR2 LQKENI. This CDR3 has 12 residues.

The chain has TRBV5-1 and TRBJ2-1; TRBD2 matches 11 bases. J was trimmed by 4 bases and V by 5 bases; bases with no gene match: 8. Germline assignment: CDR1 SGHRS and CDR2 YFSETQ. The CDR3 has 16 residues. In DNA form, the CDR3 reads TGCGCCAGCAGACATAGGACTAGCGGGCAATACAATGAGCAGTTCTTC. Protein product: CASRHRTSGQYNEQFF.

This clonotype was observed at least ten times. The chain has TRBV20-1 and TRBJ2-1; D unresolved. The CDR3 covers 10 residues. V gave up 4 bases and J gave up 10 bases, with 8 bases separating them. Per the germline V gene, CDR1 is DFQATT and CDR2 is SNEGSKA (reference sequence). CDR3 protein: CSAMGLEQFF. The CDR3 nucleotides read TGCAGTGCTATGGGTCTAGAGCAGTTCTTC.

The V call is TRBV4-1, the J call TRBJ1-2; TRBD1 might be the D (5 bases). There are 15 residues in the CDR3. CDR1 MGHRA and CDR2 YSYEKL come from the germline V gene. With 4 bases removed from V and 1 base from J, the gap between germline ends came to 13 bases. The CDR3 DNA follows: TGCGCCAGCAGCCTCCGGGACGTAGATAACTATGGCTACACCTTC. This encodes CASSLRDVDNYGYTF.

This clonotype was counted many times. The V gene is TRBV4-1, the J gene TRBJ2-7, with a possible D match to TRBD1 (6 bases). The CDR3 extends over 12 amino acids. The germline CDR1 and CDR2 sequences are MGHRA and YSYEKL. V was shortened by 1 base and J by 7 bases, with 8 bases between the two germline ends. CDR3 DNA: TGCGCCAGCAGCCAAGCAGGGGAAGAGCAGTACTTC. As protein: CASSQAGEEQYF.

This clonotype was counted between two and nine times. V is TRBV6-1 and J is TRBJ1-2; D call uncertain. Germline V gene sequence: CDR1 MNHNS, CDR2 SASEGT. This CDR3 has 13 residues. Trimming removed 6 bases at V and 7 bases at J, with 15 bases between. The CDR3 coding sequence is TGTGCCAGCAGCCCACAAGGGTTCGTTGGCTACACCTTC. Protein: CASSPQGFVGYTF.

This clonotype has a count of ten or more. The chain couples TRBV11-2 to TRBJ2-2; no definite D call. Trimming removed 3 bases from V and 6 bases from J, with 8 bases in between. This CDR3 comprises 13 residues. Germline V lookup: CDR1 SGHAT, CDR2 FQNNGV. The CDR3: CASSFLVAGELFF. CDR3 DNA sequence: TGTGCCAGCAGCTTTCTCGTTGCCGGGGAGCTGTTTTTT.

This clonotype was recorded at least ten times. The chain links TRBV3-1 to TRBJ2-1; 8 nucleotides line up with TRBD2. From germline, CDR1 is LGHDT and CDR2 YNNKEL (reference sequence). Unmatched junction bases numbered 6, after V lost 5 bases and J lost 0 bases. The CDR3 length is 16 residues. CDR3 residues: CASSSTSGTSYNEQFF. The CDR3 nucleotides are TGTGCCAGCAGCAGCACTAGCGGAACCTCCTACAATGAGCAGTTCTTC.

The chain links TRBV18 to TRBJ2-2; D ambiguous. Between the trimmed V and J ends, which lost 6 bases and 4 bases, there was a span of 21 bases. The CDR3 loop spans 17 amino acids. Germline CDR1 and CDR2: KGHSH and LQKENI. CDR3 amino acids: CASSPTGLDGPTGELFF. CDR3 sequence (DNA): TGTGCCAGCTCGCCTACCGGATTGGACGGGCCCACCGGGGAGCTGTTTTTT.

This clonotype was seen ten or more times. V usage is TRBV5-5 and J usage is TRBJ2-1, with a possible D match to TRBD2 (5 bases). The germline gives CDR1 SGHKS, CDR2 YYEKEE (reference sequence). This CDR3 is 16 amino acids long. The V gene lost 0 bases and the J gene lost 6 bases, with 16 bases spanning the gap. The CDR3 nucleotides are TGTGCCAGCAGCTTGGCCGAGAGCGGCCTCGGCAATGAGCAGTTCTTC. Its translation: CASSLAESGLGNEQFF.

This chain links TRBV30 with TRBJ2-1; tentatively, D is TRBD1 or TRBD2 (7 bases each). The CDR3 has 17 residues. Trimming shortened V by 2 bases and J by 2 bases, and 19 bases separated the two germline ends. Germline values: CDR1 GTSNPN, CDR2 SVGIG (reference sequence). CDR3 sequence (DNA): TGTGCCTGGAGTATGGACAGGAGGACTAGAACCTACAATGAGCAGTTCTTC. Its translation: CAWSMDRRTRTYNEQFF.

This clonotype was counted a few times. V gene TRBV7-3 combines with J gene TRBJ2-1, with 14 positions matching TRBD2. The V segment lost 1 base and the J segment 9 bases; nucleotides outside the gene matches: 11. The CDR3 is 18 amino acids. In germline, CDR1 is SGHTA, CDR2 FQGTGA. The chain's CDR3 is CASSLSIETSGRATEQFF. DNA for the CDR3: TGTGCCAGCAGCTTAAGTATTGAGACTAGCGGGAGGGCCACTGAGCAGTTCTTC. The entire variable domain, with the rest obtained from reference TRBV7-3 and TRBJ2-1, is as follows: GAGVSQTPSNKVTEKGKYVELRCDPISGHTALYWYRQSLGQGPEFLIYFQGTGAADDSGLPNDRFFAVRPEGSVSTLKIQRTERGDSAVYLCASSLSIETSGRATEQFFGPGTRLTVL.

This clonotype was recorded at least ten times. This sequence joins TRBV20-1 and TRBJ1-1; D not resolved. In germline, CDR1 is DFQATT, CDR2 SNEGSKA (reference sequence). The V and J ends lost 3 bases and 1 base respectively, with 12 bases between them. This CDR3 has 14 amino acids. CDR3 coding DNA: TGCAGTGCTAGCTCGGTGGGGAGGAACACTGAAGCTTTCTTT. As protein: CSASSVGRNTEAFF.

The V call is TRBV7-2, the J call TRBJ1-2; the D is unclear. Germline-derived CDR1 and CDR2 are SGHTA and FQGNSA. The CDR3 spans 12 residues. Trimming pared 0 bases from V and 5 bases from J, leaving 4 bases between. The DNA for the CDR3 is TGTGCCAGCAGCTTAGCGATTTATGGCTACACCTTC. Its protein is CASSLAIYGYTF.